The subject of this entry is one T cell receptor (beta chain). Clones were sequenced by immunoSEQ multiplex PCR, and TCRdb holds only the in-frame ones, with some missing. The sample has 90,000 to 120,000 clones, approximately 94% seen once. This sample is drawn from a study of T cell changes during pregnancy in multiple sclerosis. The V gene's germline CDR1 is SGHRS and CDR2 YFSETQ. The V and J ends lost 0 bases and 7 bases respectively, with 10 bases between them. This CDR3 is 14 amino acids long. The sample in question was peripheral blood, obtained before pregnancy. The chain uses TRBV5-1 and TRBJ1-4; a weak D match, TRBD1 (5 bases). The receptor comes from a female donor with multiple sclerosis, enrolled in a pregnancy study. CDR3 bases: TGCGCCAGCAGCTTGGGGGGCGTGAGTGAAAAACTGTTTTTT. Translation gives CASSLGGVSEKLFF.